This T cell receptor beta chain was observed in a study of T-cell memory formation after mild COVID-19. cDNA libraries for TCR alpha and TCR beta, carrying sample barcodes and UMIs, came from 5'RACE with constant-segment primers. Each CDR3 protein gets one entry after TCRdb re-called the 5' RACE reads with MiXCR. Here the sample spans more than 45,000 distinct CDR3 sequences, over 8.5% being singletons. This clonotype was detected a few times. The CDR3 has 12 residues. Germline values: CDR1 SQVTM, CDR2 ANQGSEA. Deletions cut 6 bases from V and 1 base from J, with 8 bases between. The receptor was derived from an adult woman who had mild COVID-19 (a few samples of this study predate the infection). Cell type and time point are not known. The V call is TRBV29-1, the J call TRBJ2-3; no clear D. Sequenced material: PBMCs or a T cell subset sorted from them (not recorded which). The CDR3 sequence is CSVVPGTDTQYF. In DNA, the CDR3 is TGCAGCGTAGTTCCGGGCACAGATACGCAGTATTTT.